The sequence of this T cell receptor (beta chain) was determined in a study of read filtering for tumor transcriptome and immune sequencing. Trimming took off 0 bases at V and 1 base at J, with 15 bases between the two ends. In germline, CDR1 is SGHDT, CDR2 YYEEEE. The CDR3 has 17 amino acids. In its sample, this clonotype was seen a few times. This may be a read error: a much more frequent sequence differs by one nucleotide. The library was built from 400 ng RNA with molecular barcoded adaptors for alpha/delta and beta/gamma chains. MiXCR, applied by TCRdb to the reads, yields one record per CDR3 protein. The sample includes around 41,000 distinct CDR3 sequences, 12% seen only once; the top ten take about 30%.

V gene TRBV5-6 combines with J gene TRBJ2-3, with D perhaps assigned TRBD1 or TRBD2 (6 bases each). The sequenced sample consisted of a population of CD138-negative cells sorted from bone marrow. This TCR came from a donor at least 40 years old with multiple myeloma. The CDR3: CASSLGGGLYCTDTQYF. CDR3 bases: TGTGCCAGCAGCTTGGGTGGGGGGCTGTATTGCACAGATACGCAGTATTTT.